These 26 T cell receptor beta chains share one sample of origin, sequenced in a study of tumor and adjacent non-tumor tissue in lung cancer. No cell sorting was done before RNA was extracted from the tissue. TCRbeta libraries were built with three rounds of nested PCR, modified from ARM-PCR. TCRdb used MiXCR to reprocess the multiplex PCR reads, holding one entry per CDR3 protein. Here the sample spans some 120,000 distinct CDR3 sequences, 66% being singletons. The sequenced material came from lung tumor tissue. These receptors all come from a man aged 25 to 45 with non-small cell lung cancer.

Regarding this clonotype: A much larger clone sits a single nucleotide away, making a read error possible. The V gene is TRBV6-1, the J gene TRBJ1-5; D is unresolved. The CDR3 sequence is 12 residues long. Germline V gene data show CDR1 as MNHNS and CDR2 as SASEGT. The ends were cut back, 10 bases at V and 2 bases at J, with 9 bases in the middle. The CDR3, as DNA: TGTGCCACCACATGGGGCAATCAGCCCCAGCATTTT. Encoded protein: CATTWGNQPQHF.

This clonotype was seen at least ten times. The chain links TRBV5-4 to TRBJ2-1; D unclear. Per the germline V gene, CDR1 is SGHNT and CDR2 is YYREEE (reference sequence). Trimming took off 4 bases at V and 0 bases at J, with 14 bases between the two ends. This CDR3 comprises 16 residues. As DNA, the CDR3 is TGTGCCAGCAGCAAGGGATGGGAAACCTCCTACAATGAGCAGTTCTTC. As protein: CASSKGWETSYNEQFF.

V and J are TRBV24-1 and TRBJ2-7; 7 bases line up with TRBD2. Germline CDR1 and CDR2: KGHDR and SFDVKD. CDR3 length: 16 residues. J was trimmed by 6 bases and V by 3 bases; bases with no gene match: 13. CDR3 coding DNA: TGTGCCACCAGTGATCCACAGCGGGGAGAAGAACGCGAGCAGTACTTC. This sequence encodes CATSDPQRGEEREQYF.

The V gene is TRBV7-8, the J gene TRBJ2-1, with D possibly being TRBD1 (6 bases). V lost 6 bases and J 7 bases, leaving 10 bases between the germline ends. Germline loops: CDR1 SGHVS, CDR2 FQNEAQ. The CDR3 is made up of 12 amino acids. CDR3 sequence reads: CASRTQGNEQFF. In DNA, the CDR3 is TGTGCCAGCAGGACACAGGGTAATGAGCAGTTCTTC.

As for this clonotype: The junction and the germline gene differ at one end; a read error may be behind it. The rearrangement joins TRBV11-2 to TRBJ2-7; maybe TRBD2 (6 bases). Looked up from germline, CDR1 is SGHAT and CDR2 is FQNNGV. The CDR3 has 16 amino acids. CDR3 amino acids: CASSLVVLGGTYEQHF. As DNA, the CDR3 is TGTGCCAGCAGCTTAGTAGTATTGGGGGGAACCTACGAGCAGCACTTC.

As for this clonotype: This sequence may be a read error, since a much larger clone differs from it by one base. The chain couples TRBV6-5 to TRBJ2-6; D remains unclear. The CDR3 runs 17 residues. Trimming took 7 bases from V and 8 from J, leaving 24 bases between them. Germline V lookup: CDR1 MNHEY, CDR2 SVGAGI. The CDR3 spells CASTTNGATSVSNVLTF. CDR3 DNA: TGTGCCAGCACCACCAACGGCGCAACTTCTGTTTCCAACGTCCTGACTTTC.

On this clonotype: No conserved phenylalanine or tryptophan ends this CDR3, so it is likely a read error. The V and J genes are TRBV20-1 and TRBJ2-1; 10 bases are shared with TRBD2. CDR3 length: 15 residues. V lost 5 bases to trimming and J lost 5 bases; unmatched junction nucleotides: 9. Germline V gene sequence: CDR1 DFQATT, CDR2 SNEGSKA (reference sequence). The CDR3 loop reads CSAQSGLAEDNEQFL. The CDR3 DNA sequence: TGCAGTGCTCAATCTGGACTAGCGGAGGACAATGAGCAGTTCTTG.

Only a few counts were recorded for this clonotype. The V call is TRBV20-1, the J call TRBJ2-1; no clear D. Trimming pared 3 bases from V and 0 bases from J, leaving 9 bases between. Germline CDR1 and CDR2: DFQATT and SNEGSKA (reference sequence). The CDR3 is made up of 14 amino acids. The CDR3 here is CSASVRYSYNEQFF. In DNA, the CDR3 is TGCAGTGCTAGCGTCAGGTACTCCTACAATGAGCAGTTCTTC.

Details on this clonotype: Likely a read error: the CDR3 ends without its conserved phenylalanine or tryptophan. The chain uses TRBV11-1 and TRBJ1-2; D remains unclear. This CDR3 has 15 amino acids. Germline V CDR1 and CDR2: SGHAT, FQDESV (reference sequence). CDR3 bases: TGTACCAGCAGCCCAAATTATGGGTCGAACAAAGGCTACACCATC. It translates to CTSSPNYGSNKGYTI.

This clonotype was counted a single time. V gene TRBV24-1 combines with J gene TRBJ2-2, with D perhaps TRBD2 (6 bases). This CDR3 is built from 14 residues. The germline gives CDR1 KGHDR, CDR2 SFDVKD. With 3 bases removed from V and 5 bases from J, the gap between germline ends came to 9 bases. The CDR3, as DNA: TGTGCCACCAGTGATGGAGGGCTAACCGGGGAGCTGTTTTTT. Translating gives CATSDGGLTGELFF.

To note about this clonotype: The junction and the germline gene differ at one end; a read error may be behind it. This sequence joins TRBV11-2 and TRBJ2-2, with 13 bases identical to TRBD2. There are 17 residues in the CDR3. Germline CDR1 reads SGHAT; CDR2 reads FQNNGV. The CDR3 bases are TGTGCCAGAAGCTCCAGACTAGCGGGAGGTAAGACCGGGGAGCTGTTTTTT. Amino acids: CARSSRLAGGKTGELFF.

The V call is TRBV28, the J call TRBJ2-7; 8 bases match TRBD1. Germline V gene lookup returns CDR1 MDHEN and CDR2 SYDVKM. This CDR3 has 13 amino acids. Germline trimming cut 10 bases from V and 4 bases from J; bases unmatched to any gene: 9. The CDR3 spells CAIRKDREYEQYF. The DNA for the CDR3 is TGTGCCATCAGGAAGGACAGGGAATACGAGCAGTACTTC.

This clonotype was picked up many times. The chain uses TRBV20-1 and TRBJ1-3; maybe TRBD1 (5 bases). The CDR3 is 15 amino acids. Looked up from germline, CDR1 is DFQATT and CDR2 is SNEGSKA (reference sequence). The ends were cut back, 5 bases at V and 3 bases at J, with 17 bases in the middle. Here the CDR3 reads CSALTAQGSGNTIYF. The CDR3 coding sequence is TGCAGTGCTCTCACCGCCCAGGGTAGTGGAAACACCATATATTTT.

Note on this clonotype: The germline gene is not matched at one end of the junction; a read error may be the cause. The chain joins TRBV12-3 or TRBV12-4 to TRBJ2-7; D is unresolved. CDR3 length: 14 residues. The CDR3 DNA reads TGTGTCAGCAGTCTCACGCAGGCCCCCTACGAGCAGTACTTC. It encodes CVSSLTQAPYEQYF.

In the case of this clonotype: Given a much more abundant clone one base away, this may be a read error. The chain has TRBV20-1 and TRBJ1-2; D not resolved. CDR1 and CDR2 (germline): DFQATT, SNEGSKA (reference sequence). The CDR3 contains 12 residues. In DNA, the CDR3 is TGCATTGCTAGGCCCATACTCTATGGCTACACCTTC. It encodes CIARPILYGYTF.

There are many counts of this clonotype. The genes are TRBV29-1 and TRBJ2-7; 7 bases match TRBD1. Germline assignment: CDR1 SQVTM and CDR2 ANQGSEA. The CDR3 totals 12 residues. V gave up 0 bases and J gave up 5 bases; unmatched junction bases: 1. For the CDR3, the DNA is TGCAGCGTTGAAGAACAGGGGAACGAGCAGTACTTC. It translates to CSVEEQGNEQYF.

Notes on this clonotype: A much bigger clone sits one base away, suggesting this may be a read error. The chain's CDR3 is CASSQDPGAGNEQYF. The CDR3 DNA reads TGCGCCAGCAGCCAGGACCCCGGGGCGGGCAACGAGCAGTACTTC. J is TRBJ2-7 and V is TRBV4-1, with D tentatively TRBD1 or TRBD2 (5 bases each). Germline V gene data show CDR1 as MGHRA and CDR2 as YSYEKL. Trimming took 3 bases from V and 5 from J, leaving 17 bases between them. CDR3 length: 15 amino acids.

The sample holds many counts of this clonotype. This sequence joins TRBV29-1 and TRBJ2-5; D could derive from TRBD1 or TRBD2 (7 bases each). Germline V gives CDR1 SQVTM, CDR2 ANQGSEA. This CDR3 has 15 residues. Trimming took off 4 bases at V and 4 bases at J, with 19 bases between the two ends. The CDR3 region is CSVVQGGGGLETQYF. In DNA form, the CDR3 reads TGCAGCGTTGTGCAGGGAGGGGGCGGCCTAGAGACCCAGTACTTC. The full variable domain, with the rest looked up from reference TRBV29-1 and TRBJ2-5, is SAVISQKPSRDICQRGTSLTIQCQVDSQVTMMFWYRQQPGQSLTLIATANQGSEATYESGFVIDKFPISRPNLTFSTLTVSNMSPEDSSIYLCSVVQGGGGLETQYFGPGTRLLVL.

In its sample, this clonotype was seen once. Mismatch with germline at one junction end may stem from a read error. CDR3 protein: CSAVRVRSGHTF. The CDR3 bases are TGCAGTGCTGTAAGGGTTAGAAGTGGCCACACCTTC. This rearrangement joins TRBV20-1 to TRBJ1-2; no reliable D call. CDR1 DFQATT and CDR2 SNEGSKA come from the germline V gene (reference sequence). CDR3 length equals 12 residues.

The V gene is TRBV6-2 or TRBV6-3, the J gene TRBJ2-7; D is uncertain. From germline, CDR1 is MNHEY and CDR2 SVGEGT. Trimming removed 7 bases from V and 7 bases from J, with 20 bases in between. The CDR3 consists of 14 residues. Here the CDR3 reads CASTSDGDGQEQYF. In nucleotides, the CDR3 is TGTGCCAGCACCTCCGATGGGGATGGGCAAGAGCAGTACTTC.

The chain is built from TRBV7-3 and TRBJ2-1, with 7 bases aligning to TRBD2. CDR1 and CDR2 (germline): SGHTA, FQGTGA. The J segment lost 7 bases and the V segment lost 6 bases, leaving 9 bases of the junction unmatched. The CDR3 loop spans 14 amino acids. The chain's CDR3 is CASSSGTITNEQFF. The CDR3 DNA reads TGTGCCAGCAGTTCAGGGACTATCACGAATGAGCAGTTCTTC. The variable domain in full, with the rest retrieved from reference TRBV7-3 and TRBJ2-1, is GAGVSQTPSNKVTEKGKYVELRCDPISGHTALYWYRQSLGQGPEFLIYFQGTGAADDSGLPNDRFFAVRPEGSVSTLKIQRTERGDSAVYLCASSSGTITNEQFFGPGTRLTVL.

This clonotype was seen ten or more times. The CDR3 sequence: CASRTAGQHEQFF. CDR3 nucleotides: TGTGCCAGCAGGACGGCAGGGCAGCATGAGCAGTTCTTC. The rearrangement joins TRBV6-5 to TRBJ2-1; D is perhaps TRBD1 (5 bases). This CDR3 has 13 residues. Between the trimmed V and J ends, which lost 6 bases and 8 bases, there was a span of 14 bases. Germline V gene sequence: CDR1 MNHEY, CDR2 SVGAGI.

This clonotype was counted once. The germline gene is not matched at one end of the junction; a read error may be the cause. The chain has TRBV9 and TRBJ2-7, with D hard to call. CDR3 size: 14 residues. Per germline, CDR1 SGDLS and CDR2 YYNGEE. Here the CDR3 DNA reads TGTGCCAGGAGCGTAGGTATAGGGCCCTACGAGCAGTACTTC. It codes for CARSVGIGPYEQYF.

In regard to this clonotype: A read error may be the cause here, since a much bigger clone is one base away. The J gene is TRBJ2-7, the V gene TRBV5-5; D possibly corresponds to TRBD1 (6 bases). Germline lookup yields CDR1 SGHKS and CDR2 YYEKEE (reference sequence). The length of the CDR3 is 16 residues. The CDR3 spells CVSSPPTGTITYEQYF. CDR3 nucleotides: TGTGTCAGCAGCCCTCCTACCGGGACAATTACCTACGAGCAGTACTTC.

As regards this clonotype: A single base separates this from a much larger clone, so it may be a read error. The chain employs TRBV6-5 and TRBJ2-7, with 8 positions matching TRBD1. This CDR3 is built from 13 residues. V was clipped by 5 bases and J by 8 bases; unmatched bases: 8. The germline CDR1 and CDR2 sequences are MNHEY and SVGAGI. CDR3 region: CASSPPGQAKQYF. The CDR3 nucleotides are TGTGCCAGCAGTCCCCCGGGACAGGCCAAGCAGTACTTC.

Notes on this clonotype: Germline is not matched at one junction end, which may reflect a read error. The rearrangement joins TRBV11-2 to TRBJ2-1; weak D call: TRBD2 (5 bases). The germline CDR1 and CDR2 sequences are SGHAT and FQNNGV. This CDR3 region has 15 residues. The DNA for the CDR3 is TGTGCCAGCAGCTTAATCTTAGCGAGGATTGATGAGCAGTTCTTT. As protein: CASSLILARIDEQFF.